A selection of T cell receptor beta chains follows, all from one sample in a study of cytomegalovirus exposure and HLA in healthy donors. Sequencing used immunoSEQ multiplex PCR; TCRdb keeps in-frame clones, though not all of them. The data show 150,000 to 200,000 clones, over 65% seen once. Sequencing was done on a sample of PBMCs. All receptors come from a woman in her twenties or thirties in good health and CMV-seronegative. CDR3s include the opening cysteine and the closing phenylalanine or tryptophan. D genes are given only for firm matches. The size field is filled for only some rows; it gives once, few, many or a size class.

d_call: -
j_call: TRBJ2-5
v_call: TRBV5-1
clone_size: -
cdr3_nt: TGCGCCAGCAGCATGGCAGGAGAGACCCAGTACTTC
cdr3_aa: CASSMAGETQYF

d_call: TRBD1
j_call: TRBJ1-5
v_call: TRBV6-1
clone_size: -
cdr3_nt: TGTGCCAGCAGAGGGACAGGGAATCAGCCCCAGCATTTT
cdr3_aa: CASRGTGNQPQHF

d_call: TRBD1
j_call: TRBJ1-1
v_call: TRBV2
clone_size: -
cdr3_nt: TGTGCCAGCAGTGACCTGGACAGGGGAGCTGAAGCTTTCTTT
cdr3_aa: CASSDLDRGAEAFF

d_call: TRBD1
j_call: TRBJ1-1
v_call: TRBV7-9
clone_size: -
cdr3_nt: TGTGCCAGCAGCTTAGACTCGCAGGGGACAGAGCTAGTAGGGGCTTTCTTT
cdr3_aa: CASSLDSQGTELVGAFF

d_call: -
j_call: TRBJ2-2
v_call: TRBV7-7
clone_size: -
cdr3_nt: TGTGCCAGCAGCTTGACAGGAAACACCGGGGAGCTGTTTTTT
cdr3_aa: CASSLTGNTGELFF

d_call: -
j_call: TRBJ2-3
v_call: TRBV4-3
clone_size: -
cdr3_nt: TGCGCCAGCAGCCACCACCGTAAGCGCACAGATACGCAGTATTTT
cdr3_aa: CASSHHRKRTDTQYF

d_call: -
j_call: TRBJ1-1
v_call: TRBV5-1
clone_size: few
cdr3_nt: TGCGCCAGCAGCTTTAGCACAAACACTGAAGCTTTCTTT
cdr3_aa: CASSFSTNTEAFF

d_call: -
j_call: TRBJ1-1
v_call: TRBV7-9
clone_size: -
cdr3_nt: TGTGCCAGCAGCAAGACAGTTTTTACGACTGAAGCTTTCTTT
cdr3_aa: CASSKTVFTTEAFF

d_call: TRBD2
j_call: TRBJ2-2
v_call: TRBV30
clone_size: -
cdr3_nt: TGTGCCTGGAACCCCGGGACTAGCGGGAACACCGGGGAGCTGTTTTTT
cdr3_aa: CAWNPGTSGNTGELFF

d_call: TRBD1
j_call: TRBJ1-6
v_call: TRBV4-2
clone_size: -
cdr3_nt: TGTGCCAGCAGCCAAGGGCCCGACAGGGGAAGGCATTCACCCCTCCACTTT
cdr3_aa: CASSQGPDRGRHSPLHF

d_call: -
j_call: TRBJ1-2
v_call: TRBV27
clone_size: -
cdr3_nt: TGTGCCAGCAGTCTCCGGATCGGGGGGGATCGGACCCATGGCTACACCTTC
cdr3_aa: CASSLRIGGDRTHGYTF

d_call: -
j_call: TRBJ2-6
v_call: TRBV7-3
clone_size: -
cdr3_nt: TGTGCCAGCAGCTTAGGGGGGGCCGGGGCCAACGTCCTGACTTTC
cdr3_aa: CASSLGGAGANVLTF

d_call: -
j_call: TRBJ1-1
v_call: TRBV5-4
clone_size: -
cdr3_nt: TGTGCCAGCAGCTTGGTAGCCCGTAATGAAGCTTTCTTT
cdr3_aa: CASSLVARNEAFF

d_call: TRBD1
j_call: TRBJ1-1
v_call: TRBV6-5
clone_size: -
cdr3_nt: TGTGCCAGCAGTTCCGGGACAGGGAGGACTGAAGCTTTCTTT
cdr3_aa: CASSSGTGRTEAFF

d_call: -
j_call: TRBJ2-1
v_call: TRBV19
clone_size: -
cdr3_nt: TGTGCCAGTCGACGCCCCCGGCGGCGGGCTTACAATGAGCAGTTCTTC
cdr3_aa: CASRRPRRRAYNEQFF

d_call: -
j_call: TRBJ2-7
v_call: TRBV25-1
clone_size: few
cdr3_nt: TGTGCCAGCAGTATTCAGGGGATGGACGAGCAGTACTTC
cdr3_aa: CASSIQGMDEQYF

d_call: TRBD2
j_call: TRBJ2-3
v_call: TRBV4-2
clone_size: -
cdr3_nt: TGTGCCAGCAGCCAACAAGCGGGATTTAGCACAGATACGCAGTATTTT
cdr3_aa: CASSQQAGFSTDTQYF

d_call: -
j_call: TRBJ1-1
v_call: TRBV29-1
clone_size: -
cdr3_nt: TGCAGCGTCACCGGTGGGGCAGGGGCTGAAGCTTTCTTT
cdr3_aa: CSVTGGAGAEAFF

d_call: TRBD1
j_call: TRBJ2-3
v_call: TRBV27
clone_size: few
cdr3_nt: TGTGCCAGCAGTCTTAACCAGGGGGAGGATACGCAGTATTTT
cdr3_aa: CASSLNQGEDTQYF

d_call: -
j_call: TRBJ1-1
v_call: TRBV6-5
clone_size: -
cdr3_nt: TGTGCCAGCAGTTACTCAAACAGGGCCACTGAAGCTTTCTTT
cdr3_aa: CASSYSNRATEAFF

d_call: -
j_call: TRBJ1-5
v_call: TRBV6-1
clone_size: -
cdr3_nt: TGTGCCAGCAGTGCGGGGGGCATTAGCAATCAGCCCCAGCATTTT
cdr3_aa: CASSAGGISNQPQHF

d_call: TRBD2
j_call: TRBJ2-1
v_call: TRBV27
clone_size: -
cdr3_nt: TGTGCCAGCAGTTCCGCGGGAGTAGGGCCAAGTGAGCAGTTCTTC
cdr3_aa: CASSSAGVGPSEQFF

d_call: -
j_call: TRBJ2-7
v_call: TRBV5-5
clone_size: once
cdr3_nt: TGTGCCAGCAGCTGGGCGGTCGGGACACAATACGAGCAGTACTTC
cdr3_aa: CASSWAVGTQYEQYF

d_call: -
j_call: TRBJ2-1
v_call: TRBV6-6
clone_size: -
cdr3_nt: TGTGCCAGCAGTCAGGAAGAATACAATGAGCAGTTCTTC
cdr3_aa: CASSQEEYNEQFF

d_call: TRBD1
j_call: TRBJ2-7
v_call: TRBV7-8
clone_size: -
cdr3_nt: TGTGCCAGCGTGACAGGGCGGTTCGCGGACGAGCAGTACTTC
cdr3_aa: CASVTGRFADEQYF

d_call: TRBD1
j_call: TRBJ2-5
v_call: TRBV5-4
clone_size: few
cdr3_nt: TGTGCCAGCAGACAGACAGGGGAAGAGACCCAGTACTTC
cdr3_aa: CASRQTGEETQYF